This passage covers 5 T cell receptor beta chains from one sample sequenced in a study of tumor-infiltrating T cells and Merkel cell polyomavirus. Study context: The T cells studied were KLL-specific CD8+ cells against Merkel polyomavirus.

Robust Merkel cell polyomavirus Large T antigen positivity by immunohistochemistry was seen in all patients' tumors. Measured with immunoSEQ multiplex PCR; TCRdb has only the in-frame clones, and not every one. The table lists around 25,000 clones, roughly 87% of them singletons, with more than 2.5% in the top ten. Sequences were obtained from lymph node tissue. These receptors were collected from a man aged 45-60 years with Merkel cell carcinoma.

The rearrangement links TRBV29-1 to TRBJ2-3; 11 bases line up with TRBD2. Germline loops: CDR1 SQVTM, CDR2 ANQGSEA. Trimming took 7 bases from V and 4 from J; bases not matched to a gene: 4. The CDR3 has 13 amino acids. CDR3 amino acids: CSGGTSGSDTQYF. DNA of the CDR3: TGCAGCGGGGGGACTAGCGGATCAGATACGCAGTATTTT.

The J gene is TRBJ1-5, the V gene TRBV5-4; D is undetermined. Germline V gives CDR1 SGHNT, CDR2 YYREEE (reference sequence). The germline V and J ends were trimmed by 2 bases and 6 bases, with 12 bases remaining between them. This CDR3 region has 14 residues. The CDR3 nucleotides are TGTGCCAGCAGCTTAGGAGTAGTGATTCAGCCCCAGCATTTT. As protein: CASSLGVVIQPQHF.

The chain links TRBV19 to TRBJ1-2; the D gene is possibly TRBD1 (5 bases). Germline CDR1 reads LNHDA; CDR2 reads SQIVND (reference sequence). V lost 1 base and J lost 6, with 12 bases in between. The CDR3 is 14 residues long. CDR3 DNA sequence: TGTGCCAGTAGTATAGGAGCCAGGGTAGATGGCTACACCTTC. Protein sequence: CASSIGARVDGYTF.

J is TRBJ1-5 and V is TRBV30; the D is unclear. This CDR3 contains 14 residues. V lost 5 bases and J 4 bases, leaving 15 bases between the germline ends. CDR1 is GTSNPN, CDR2 SVGIG, per germline (reference sequence). The CDR3 bases are TGTGCCTGGGACGGAGGGATACTGAATCAGCCCCAGCATTTT. It codes for CAWDGGILNQPQHF. The variable domain in full, with the rest retrieved from reference TRBV30 and TRBJ1-5, is SQTIHQWPATLVQPVGSPLSLECTVEGTSNPNLYWYRQAAGRGLQLLFYSVGIGQISSEVPQNLSASRPQDRQFILSSKKLLLSDSGFYLCAWDGGILNQPQHFGDGTRLSIL.

The J gene is TRBJ2-1, the V gene TRBV13, with TRBD2 matching 9 bases. The V and J ends lost 0 bases and 4 bases, in that order; junction bases with no gene match: 7. CDR1 PRHDT and CDR2 FYEKMQ come from the germline V gene (reference sequence). The CDR3 loop spans 17 amino acids. As DNA, the CDR3 is TGTGCCAGCAGCTTAGGCCGGCTAGCGGGGCCTTACAATGAGCAGTTCTTC. Translation: CASSLGRLAGPYNEQFF.